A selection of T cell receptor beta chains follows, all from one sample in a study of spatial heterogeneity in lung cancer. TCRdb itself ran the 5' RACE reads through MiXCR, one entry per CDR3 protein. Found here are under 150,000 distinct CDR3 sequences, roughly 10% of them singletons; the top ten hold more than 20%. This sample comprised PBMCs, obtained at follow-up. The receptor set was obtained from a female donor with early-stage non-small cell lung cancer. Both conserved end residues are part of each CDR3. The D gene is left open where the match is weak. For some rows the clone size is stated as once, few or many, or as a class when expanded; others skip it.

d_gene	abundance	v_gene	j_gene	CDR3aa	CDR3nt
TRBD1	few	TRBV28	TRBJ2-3	CASSSSTGVDTQYF	TGTGCCAGCAGTTCATCTACAGGGGTGGATACGCAGTATTTT
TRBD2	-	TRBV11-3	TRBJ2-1	CASSLAGVGYNEQFF	TGTGCCAGCAGCCTAGCGGGAGTAGGCTACAATGAGCAGTTCTTC
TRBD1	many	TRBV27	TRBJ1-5	CATRQGNSNQPQHF	TGTGCCACCCGACAGGGGAATAGCAATCAGCCCCAGCATTTT
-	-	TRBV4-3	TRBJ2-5	CASSQFTGFGETQYF	TGCGCCAGCAGCCAGTTCACAGGTTTTGGAGAGACCCAGTACTTC
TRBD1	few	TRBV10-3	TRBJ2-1	CAISDRGPTYNEQFF	TGTGCCATCAGTGACAGGGGGCCGACCTACAATGAGCAGTTCTTC
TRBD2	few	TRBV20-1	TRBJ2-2	CSARSVGLAGGTNTGELFF	TGCAGTGCTAGATCGGTGGGACTAGCGGGAGGAACTAACACCGGGGAGCTGTTTTTT
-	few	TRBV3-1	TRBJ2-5	CASSQEPATGAQYF	TGTGCCAGCAGCCAAGAGCCCGCGACCGGTGCCCAGTACTTC
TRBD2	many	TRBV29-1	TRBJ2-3	CSVEALLRLAGGPQYF	TGCAGCGTTGAAGCACTACTTCGACTAGCGGGAGGTCCGCAGTATTTT
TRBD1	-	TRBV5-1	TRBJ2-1	CASSLVGQPYNEQFF	TGCGCCAGCAGCTTGGTGGGACAGCCGTACAATGAGCAGTTCTTC
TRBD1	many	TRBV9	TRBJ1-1	CASSVEGQGTTFF	TGTGCCAGCAGCGTAGAGGGACAGGGGACCACTTTCTTT
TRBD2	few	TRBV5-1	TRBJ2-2	CASSFSGPNTGELFF	TGCGCCAGCAGCTTTAGCGGGCCCAACACCGGGGAGCTGTTTTTT
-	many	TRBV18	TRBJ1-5	CASSPERSKPQHF	TGTGCCAGCTCACCAGAACGGTCCAAGCCCCAGCATTTT
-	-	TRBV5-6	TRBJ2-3	CASSYKVAFTDTQYF	TGTGCCAGCAGCTACAAAGTAGCTTTCACAGATACGCAGTATTTT
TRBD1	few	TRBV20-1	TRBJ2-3	CSGTGGNTDTQYF	TGCAGCGGGACAGGGGGCAACACAGATACGCAGTATTTT
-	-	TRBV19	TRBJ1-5	CASQDTNQPQHF	TGTGCCAGCCAGGACACTAATCAGCCCCAGCATTTT
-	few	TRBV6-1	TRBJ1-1	CASSEAWQGNTEAFF	TGTGCCAGCAGTGAAGCTTGGCAGGGAAACACTGAAGCTTTCTTT
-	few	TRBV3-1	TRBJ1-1	CASSLRGPAGTEAFF	TGTGCCAGCAGCCTTAGGGGACCGGCAGGCACTGAAGCTTTCTTT
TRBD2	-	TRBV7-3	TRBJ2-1	CASGLAGSSYNEQFF	TGTGCCAGCGGGCTAGCGGGCTCCTCCTACAATGAGCAGTTCTTC
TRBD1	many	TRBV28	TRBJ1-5	CATNRGTQPQHF	TGTGCCACCAACAGGGGCACTCAGCCCCAGCATTTT
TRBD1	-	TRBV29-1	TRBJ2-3	CSVGTGGSGDTQYF	TGCAGCGTGGGAACAGGGGGCTCGGGAGATACGCAGTATTTT
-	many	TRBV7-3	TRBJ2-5	CASSLAGTGSETQYF	TGTGCCAGCAGCTTAGCAGGGACGGGGTCAGAGACCCAGTACTTC
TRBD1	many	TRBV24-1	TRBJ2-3	CATSGRQGVTDTQYF	TGTGCCACCAGTGGCCGACAGGGGGTCACAGATACGCAGTATTTT
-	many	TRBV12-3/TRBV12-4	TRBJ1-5	CASSLGGSNQPQHF	TGTGCCAGCAGTTTAGGCGGTAGCAATCAGCCCCAGCATTTT
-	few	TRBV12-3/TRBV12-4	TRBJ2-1	CASSPTLGAYNEQFF	TGTGCCAGCAGTCCCACCCTAGGCGCATACAATGAGCAGTTCTTC
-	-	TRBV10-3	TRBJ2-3	CAISAETDTQYF	TGTGCCATCAGTGCGGAGACAGATACGCAGTATTTT
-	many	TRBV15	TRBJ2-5	CATSRDPGLALEETQYF	TGTGCCACCAGCAGAGATCCCGGTCTAGCGCTTGAAGAGACCCAGTACTTC
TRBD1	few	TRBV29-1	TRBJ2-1	CSVETGGDYNEQFF	TGCAGCGTTGAAACAGGGGGCGACTACAATGAGCAGTTCTTC
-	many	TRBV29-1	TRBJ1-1	CSVWMQNTEAFF	TGCAGCGTATGGATGCAGAACACTGAAGCTTTCTTT
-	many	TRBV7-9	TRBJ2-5	CASSRLGQEETQYF	TGTGCCAGCAGCCGCTTGGGGCAAGAAGAGACCCAGTACTTC
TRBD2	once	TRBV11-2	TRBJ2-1	CASSLAGLGGSEQFF	TGTGCCAGCAGCTTAGCCGGACTAGGTGGTTCTGAGCAGTTCTTC
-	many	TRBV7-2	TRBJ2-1	CARGAGVSYNEQFF	TGTGCCAGGGGTGCTGGGGTTTCCTACAATGAGCAGTTCTTC
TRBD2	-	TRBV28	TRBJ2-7	CASETGLAGYEQYF	TGTGCCAGCGAGACCGGACTAGCGGGTTACGAGCAGTACTTC
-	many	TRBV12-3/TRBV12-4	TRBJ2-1	CASSPESRSYNEQFF	TGTGCCAGCAGCCCCGAGTCCCGATCCTACAATGAGCAGTTCTTC
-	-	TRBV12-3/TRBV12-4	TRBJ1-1	CASSLTRTAIF	TGTGCCAGCAGTTTAACTCGGACTGCTATCTTT
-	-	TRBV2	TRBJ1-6	CASSTTGTGGSPLHF	TGTGCCAGCAGTACAACCGGGACCGGGGGTTCACCCCTCCACTTT
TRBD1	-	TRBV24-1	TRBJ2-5	CATSDPDRGWETQYF	TGTGCCACCAGTGATCCAGACAGGGGGTGGGAGACCCAGTACTTC
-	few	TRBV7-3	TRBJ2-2	CASSLTGVAAGELFF	TGTGCCAGCAGCTTAACGGGAGTAGCGGCCGGGGAGCTGTTTTTT
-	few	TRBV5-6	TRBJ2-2	CASTRSGTPQELFF	TGTGCCAGCACCCGTTCCGGGACGCCGCAGGAGCTGTTTTTT
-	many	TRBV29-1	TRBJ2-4	CSVELDSRDIQYF	TGCAGCGTTGAATTGGACAGCCGAGACATTCAGTACTTC
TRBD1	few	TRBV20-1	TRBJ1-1	CSANGQGRTEAFF	TGCAGTGCTAATGGACAGGGTCGCACTGAAGCTTTCTTT
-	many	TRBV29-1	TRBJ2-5	CSVGLVLETQYF	TGCAGCGTTGGACTAGTGTTGGAGACCCAGTACTTC